The clone carrying this TCR beta chain occurred many times. Amplification of TCR alpha and beta CDR3 regions from RNA used iRepertoire nested multiplex PCR. Each CDR3 protein is one row after TCRdb ran MiXCR on the multiplex PCR reads. The data contain about 110,000 distinct CDR3 sequences, 25% to 30% of them seen just once; the ten biggest clones take up 35%. V was clipped by 2 bases and J by 0 bases, with 5 bases between them. The CDR3 has 13 amino acids. Germline CDR1 reads DFQATT; CDR2 reads SNEGSKA (reference sequence). This specimen comes from a study of glioma-infiltrating T cells. The sequence was obtained from a human donor with low-grade glioma or glioblastoma, undergoing nonglioma brain surgery, or in good health (not recorded which). The J gene is TRBJ2-1, the V gene TRBV20-1; D gene ambiguous. Sequenced: glioma tissue, nonneoplastic brain tissue, or PBMCs (not recorded which). CDR3 nucleotides: TGCAGTGCTAGACCGAGCTCCTACAATGAGCAGTTCTTC. As protein: CSARPSSYNEQFF.